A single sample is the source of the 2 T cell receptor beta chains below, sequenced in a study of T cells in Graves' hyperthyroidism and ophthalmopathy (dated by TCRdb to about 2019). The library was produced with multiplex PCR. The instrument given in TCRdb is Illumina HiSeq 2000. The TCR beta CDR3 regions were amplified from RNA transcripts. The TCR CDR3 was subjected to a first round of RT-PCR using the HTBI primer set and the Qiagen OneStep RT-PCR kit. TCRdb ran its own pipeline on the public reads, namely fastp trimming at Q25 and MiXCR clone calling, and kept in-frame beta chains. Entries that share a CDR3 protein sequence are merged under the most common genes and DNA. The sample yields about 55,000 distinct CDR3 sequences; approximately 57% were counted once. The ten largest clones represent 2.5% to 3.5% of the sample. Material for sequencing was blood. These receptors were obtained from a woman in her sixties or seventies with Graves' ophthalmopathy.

Here the CDR3 reads CASSLPGTGPNEQFF. The CDR3 DNA is TGCGCCAGCAGCTTGCCCGGGACAGGGCCCAATGAGCAGTTCTTC. J is TRBJ2-1 and V is TRBV5-1; 9 bases match TRBD1. The V gene's germline CDR1 is SGHRS and CDR2 YFSETQ. V gave up 1 base and J gave up 6 bases; unmatched junction bases: 5. CDR3 length: 15 residues.

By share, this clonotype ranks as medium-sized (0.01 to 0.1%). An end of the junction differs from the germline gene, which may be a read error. The CDR3 coding sequence is TGCCTCGGGGGCAGGGGAAGGGATGAGCAGTTCTTC. Its translation is CLGGRGRDEQFF. This rearrangement joins TRBV2 to TRBJ2-1; D may correspond to TRBD1 or TRBD2 (6 bases each). This CDR3 is built from 12 residues. Germline V gives CDR1 SNHLY, CDR2 FYNNEI.